The 20 T cell receptor beta chains below all came from one sample that was sequenced in a study of T-cell reconstitution after alpha-beta-depleted transplantation in children. Unique molecular identifiers were incorporated during preparation of the TCRbeta library. TCRdb reprocessed the PCR reads via MiXCR and lists one record per CDR3 protein. This sample has about 290,000 distinct CDR3 sequences, with around 9.1% found just once. Sequences were derived from PBMCs, sampled before TCRalphabeta/CD19-depleted stem cell transplant. The receptors here all came from a boy under two years old with acute myeloid leukemia, due to receive a stem cell transplant.

This chain links TRBV28 with TRBJ1-1; D unclear. Per the germline V gene, CDR1 is MDHEN and CDR2 is SYDVKM. The V gene lost 3 bases and the J gene lost 0 bases, with 11 bases spanning the gap. CDR3 length equals 15 residues. CDR3 loop: CASSFSGGMNTEAFF. CDR3 DNA sequence: TGTGCCAGCAGTTTCTCAGGAGGTATGAACACTGAAGCTTTCTTT.

In the case of this clonotype: The junction departs from the called germline gene at one end, perhaps through a read error. The DNA of the CDR3 is TGTGCCAGCAGTAACCCAGGCAGGAGCAGTCAGCCCCAGCATTTT. This sequence encodes CASSNPGRSSQPQHF. The rearrangement uses TRBV6-5 and TRBJ1-5; no reliable D call. The CDR3 runs to 15 residues. Germline-derived CDR1 and CDR2 are MNHEY and SVGAGI.

This clonotype was recorded many times. This chain links TRBV7-9 with TRBJ2-2; D is unclear. V was shortened by 5 bases and J by 0 bases, with 13 bases between the two germline ends. The CDR3 totals 16 residues. CDR1 is SEHNR, CDR2 FQNEAQ, per germline (reference sequence). CDR3 amino acids: CASSPRVRANTGELFF. The CDR3 DNA sequence: TGTGCCAGCAGCCCACGGGTCCGTGCGAACACCGGGGAGCTGTTTTTT.

At least ten counts were recorded for this clonotype. V and J are TRBV27 and TRBJ2-3, with D uncertain. V lost 2 bases to trimming and J lost 4 bases, with 13 bases between them. Per the germline V gene, CDR1 is MNHEY and CDR2 is SMNVEV (reference sequence). This CDR3 region has 15 residues. In DNA form, the CDR3 reads TGTGCCAGCAGTTTAAGCCTGGGCAACGCAGATACGCAGTATTTT. This sequence encodes CASSLSLGNADTQYF.

This chain joins TRBV27 and TRBJ2-3, with 7 bases lining up with TRBD1. Germline assignment: CDR1 MNHEY and CDR2 SMNVEV (reference sequence). V gave up 2 bases and J gave up 7 bases; unmatched junction bases: 21. The CDR3 consists of 19 residues. The CDR3 nucleotides are TGTGCCAGCAGTTTAAAGGGGGCGCAAACTTCGGCGTCATTTCATACGCAGTATTTT. This sequence encodes CASSLKGAQTSASFHTQYF.

This clonotype was seen at least ten times. This chain uses TRBV28 with TRBJ1-2, with D perhaps TRBD1 (5 bases). Germline V gives CDR1 MDHEN, CDR2 SYDVKM. The V and J ends lost 4 bases and 6 bases respectively, with 12 bases between them. The length of the CDR3 is 13 residues. DNA of the CDR3: TGTGCCAGCAGTTCGGGACTGGGTCATGGCTACACCTTC. It is translated as CASSSGLGHGYTF.

This clonotype appeared many times. The chain is built from TRBV27 and TRBJ1-4; D ambiguous. V was trimmed by 2 bases and J by 12 bases, leaving 10 bases between them. The CDR3 is 12 residues long. The germline gives CDR1 MNHEY, CDR2 SMNVEV (reference sequence). The CDR3 loop is CASSLEGRELFF. The CDR3 region has the DNA TGTGCCAGCAGTTTAGAAGGTCGAGAACTGTTTTTT.

This clonotype has ten or more counts. This chain uses TRBV20-1 with TRBJ2-2, with 7 bases fitting TRBD1. Germline CDR1 is DFQATT and CDR2 is SNEGSKA (reference sequence). This CDR3 region has 14 residues. The J segment lost 5 bases and the V segment lost 1 base, leaving 4 bases of the junction unmatched. CDR3 in DNA: TGCAGTGCTAGAGCTACAGGGGAGACCGGGGAGCTGTTTTTT. It specifies CSARATGETGELFF.

Ten or more counts support this clonotype. The rearrangement links TRBV20-1 to TRBJ2-3; TRBD2 matches at 8 bases. The length of the CDR3 is 15 residues. The ends lost 5 bases at V and 3 bases at J; junction bases unmatched: 10. Germline V gives CDR1 DFQATT, CDR2 SNEGSKA (reference sequence). The CDR3 nucleotides are TGCAGTGCTCTCGGGCTAGCGGGTTATACAGATACGCAGTATTTT. It encodes CSALGLAGYTDTQYF.

In this sample, this clonotype turned up a few times. This sequence joins TRBV20-1 and TRBJ2-3; 8 bases match TRBD2. The trim removed 6 bases at V and 3 bases at J, leaving 8 bases unmatched. The CDR3 is 14 residues long. CDR1 is DFQATT, CDR2 SNEGSKA, per germline (reference sequence). The CDR3 nucleotides read TGCAGTGCCACCCGCGGGGGGACTACAGATACGCAGTATTTT. This gives the protein CSATRGGTTDTQYF.

This clonotype has at least ten counts. This chain's CDR3 is CASSLARDHEQYF. CDR3 sequence (DNA): TGTGCCAGCAGCTTAGCTAGGGACCACGAGCAGTACTTC. This chain connects TRBV7-9 to TRBJ2-7, with D possibly called TRBD1 or TRBD2 (5 bases each). Trimming took 0 bases from V and 5 from J, leaving 8 bases between them. CDR3 length equals 13 residues. The germline V gene encodes CDR1 SEHNR and CDR2 FQNEAQ (reference sequence).

The sample holds many counts of this clonotype. V is TRBV14 and J is TRBJ2-1; D is ambiguous. This CDR3 region has 14 residues. The V end lost 1 base, the J end lost 9 bases, and 13 bases lay between the germline ends. From germline, CDR1 is SGHDN and CDR2 FVKESK. The CDR3 spells CASSQVLRNGEQFF. In DNA form, the CDR3 reads TGTGCCAGCAGCCAAGTTTTGAGGAATGGTGAGCAGTTCTTC.

This clonotype has at least ten counts. This chain uses TRBV6-5 with TRBJ2-3; 8 bases fit TRBD2. CDR1 MNHEY and CDR2 SVGAGI come from the germline V gene. The V and J ends lost 0 bases and 1 base, in that order; junction bases with no gene match: 3. This CDR3 comprises 16 residues. The CDR3: CASSYSLGLGTDTQYF. The DNA for the CDR3 is TGTGCCAGCAGTTACTCTTTGGGACTAGGCACAGATACGCAGTATTTT.

In this sample, this clonotype turned up a few times. The CDR3 sequence is CASSDPTAITYEQYF. CDR3 DNA: TGTGCCAGCAGCGACCCGACAGCGATAACCTACGAGCAGTACTTC. The chain recombines TRBV5-6 with TRBJ2-7; weak D call: TRBD1 (5 bases). There are 15 residues in the CDR3. Germline assignment: CDR1 SGHDT and CDR2 YYEEEE. Trimming stripped 4 bases from V and 2 bases from J, with 16 bases between.

This clonotype has only a few counts. V gene TRBV11-2 combines with J gene TRBJ2-3; 16 nucleotides align to TRBD2. Per the germline V gene, CDR1 is SGHAT and CDR2 is FQNNGV. CDR3 length equals 19 residues. Germline trimming cut 5 bases from V and 2 bases from J; bases unmatched to any gene: 10. CDR3 region: CASSPPGTSGRANTDTQYF. CDR3 bases: TGTGCCAGCAGCCCCCCGGGGACTAGCGGGAGGGCCAACACAGATACGCAGTATTTT.

The chain recombines TRBV3-1 with TRBJ2-3, with 7 bases fitting TRBD2. Germline V gene sequence: CDR1 LGHDT, CDR2 YNNKEL (reference sequence). The V gene end was trimmed by 0 bases and the J gene end by 4 bases; junction bases not matched to a gene: 19. The CDR3 contains 20 residues. The CDR3 DNA follows: TGTGCCAGCAGCCAAGAAGTCCTAGCGGAGGGCTCCAGCTTGGCAGATACGCAGTATTTT. This encodes CASSQEVLAEGSSLADTQYF.

This clonotype occurred many times. Its ends do not fully match the called genes, so a read error is possible. This chain links TRBV7-7 with TRBJ2-3; TRBD2 aligns across 9 bases. This CDR3 comprises 17 residues. CDR1 and CDR2 from the germline V gene are SSHAT and FNYEAQ (reference sequence). CDR3 bases: TGTGCTAGCAGCTCGCGGGGGGGACCTGGGGGCACAGATACGCAGTATTTT. Protein product: CASSSRGGPGGTDTQYF. Full variable domain (missing parts from reference TRBV7-7 and TRBJ2-3): GAGVSQSPRYKVTKRGQDVTLRCDPISSHATLYWYQQALGQGPEFLTYFNYEAQPDKSGLPSDRFSAERPEGSISTLTIQRTEQRDSAMYRCASSSRGGPGGTDTQYFGPGTRLTVL.

This clonotype was found many times. This chain uses TRBV7-2 with TRBJ2-1; 7 bases are a match to TRBD2. CDR3 length: 15 amino acids. From germline, CDR1 is SGHTA and CDR2 FQGNSA. Germline trimming cut 0 bases from V and 5 bases from J; bases unmatched to any gene: 4. CDR3 protein: CASSLARTSDNEQFF. In nucleotides, the CDR3 is TGTGCCAGCAGCTTAGCGCGCACTAGCGACAATGAGCAGTTCTTC.

At least ten counts were recorded for this clonotype. This sequence joins TRBV20-1 and TRBJ1-5; no clear D gene. The CDR3 loop spans 16 amino acids. With 0 bases removed from V and 2 bases from J, the gap between germline ends came to 14 bases. CDR1 and CDR2 (germline): DFQATT, SNEGSKA (reference sequence). Here the CDR3 DNA reads TGCAGTGCTAGAGATCGGGCCAAAGGTGGCAATCAGCCCCAGCATTTT. Translation: CSARDRAKGGNQPQHF.

This clonotype was recorded at least ten times. J is TRBJ2-7 and V is TRBV20-1; the D is unclear. Germline loops: CDR1 DFQATT, CDR2 SNEGSKA (reference sequence). Trimming took 6 bases from V and 3 from J, leaving 15 bases between them. CDR3 length equals 13 residues. The CDR3, as DNA: TGCAGTGCCCCCCCCGGACGGTTCTACGAGCAGTACTTC. Residues: CSAPPGRFYEQYF.